This TCR beta chain stems from a study of control samples from healthy donors and cancer patients. The CDR3 covers 15 residues. V was trimmed by 2 bases and J by 4 bases, leaving 13 bases between them. In germline, CDR1 is MNHEY, CDR2 SMNVEV (reference sequence). Assay: immunoSEQ multiplex PCR; the TCRdb copy retains only in-frame clones and omits some. The table includes fewer than 150,000 clones, under 95% detected once. V is TRBV27 and J is TRBJ2-3; weak D call: TRBD1 (5 bases). The sequenced sample was blood. This receptor was identified in a man between 18 and 29 years old in good health. The CDR3 is CASSLRSGAADTQYF. CDR3 in DNA: TGTGCCAGCAGTTTACGGTCTGGGGCAGCAGATACGCAGTATTTT.